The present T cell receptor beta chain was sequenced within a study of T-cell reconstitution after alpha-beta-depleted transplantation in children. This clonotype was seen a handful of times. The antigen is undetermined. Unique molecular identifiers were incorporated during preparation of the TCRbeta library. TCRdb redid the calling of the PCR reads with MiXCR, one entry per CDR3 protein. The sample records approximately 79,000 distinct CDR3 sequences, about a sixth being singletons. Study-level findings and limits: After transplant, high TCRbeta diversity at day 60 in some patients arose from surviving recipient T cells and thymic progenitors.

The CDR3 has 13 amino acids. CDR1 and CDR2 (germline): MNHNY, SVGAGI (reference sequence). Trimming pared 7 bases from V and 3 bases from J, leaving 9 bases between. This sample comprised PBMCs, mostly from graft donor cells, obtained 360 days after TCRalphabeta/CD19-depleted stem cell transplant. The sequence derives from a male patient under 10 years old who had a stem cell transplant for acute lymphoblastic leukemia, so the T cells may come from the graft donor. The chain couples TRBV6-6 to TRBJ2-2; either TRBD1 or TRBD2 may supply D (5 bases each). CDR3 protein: CASNGGDTGELFF. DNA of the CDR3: TGTGCCAGCAATGGGGGAGACACCGGGGAGCTGTTTTTT.